The 14 T cell receptor beta chains presented below share a single source sample, sequenced in a study of Ad26.COV2.S vaccination and SARS-CoV-2 variants. Profiled with immunoSEQ multiplex PCR; TCRdb holds only in-frame clones, not every one. The sample consists of about 420,000 clones, around 89% of them appearing once. Described treatment: roughly 19 received Ad26.COV2.S at low or high dose, single or two shots; several received placebo; per-sample allocation not given. The investigators took samples on day 63 after the first vaccine or placebo injection. The sample in question was peripheral blood, obtained in a trial of Ad26.COV2.S vaccine versus placebo. Receptor source: a person between 18 and 65 years old who received the Ad26.COV2.S COVID-19 vaccine or a placebo.

This chain joins TRBV29-1 and TRBJ1-1, with TRBD1 matching over 7 bases. Germline trimming cut 7 bases from V and 3 bases from J; bases unmatched to any gene: 8. Per germline, CDR1 SQVTM and CDR2 ANQGSEA. The CDR3 contains 13 residues. Here the CDR3 reads CSARGAADTEAFF. For the CDR3, the DNA is TGCAGCGCCAGGGGGGCAGCCGACACTGAAGCTTTCTTT.

V gene TRBV2 combines with J gene TRBJ1-6; D perhaps matches TRBD1 (6 bases). This CDR3 contains 15 residues. V dropped 3 bases and J dropped 7 bases, with 13 bases sitting between them. Germline CDR1 and CDR2: SNHLY and FYNNEI. CDR3 nucleotides: TGTGCCAGCAGTGACCTAGGACAGAAAAATTCACCCCTCCACTTT. This codes for CASSDLGQKNSPLHF.

The chain has TRBV10-3 and TRBJ2-7; 7 bases agree with TRBD1. Trimming took 10 bases from V and 1 from J; bases not matched to a gene: 10. The CDR3 is 14 residues long. Germline loops: CDR1 ENHRY, CDR2 SYGVKD. The CDR3 protein is CATFSGTESYEQYF. The CDR3 bases are TGTGCCACCTTCTCCGGGACAGAGTCCTACGAGCAGTACTTC.

The rearrangement links TRBV6-2 or TRBV6-3 to TRBJ2-7; D is unresolved. Per the germline V gene, CDR1 is MNHEY and CDR2 is SVGEGT. The CDR3 sequence is 10 residues long. Trimming shortened V by 5 bases and J by 4 bases, and 3 bases separated the two germline ends. The CDR3 coding sequence is TGTGCCAGCAGTCAGTACGAGCAGTACTTC. This sequence encodes CASSQYEQYF.

This chain joins TRBV7-9 and TRBJ2-7, with 9 nucleotides matching TRBD1. The V gene's germline CDR1 is SEHNR and CDR2 FQNEAQ (reference sequence). The CDR3 has 15 residues. Unmatched junction bases numbered 4, after V lost 0 bases and J lost 4 bases. The DNA of the CDR3 is TGTGCCAGCAGCTTAGCGCAAGGGACAGGGTACGAGCAGTACTTC. This translates into CASSLAQGTGYEQYF.

This clone was observed a few times. The chain combines TRBV7-9 with TRBJ2-7; TRBD2 matches 8 bases. The CDR3 length is 18 residues. Germline values: CDR1 SEHNR, CDR2 FQNEAQ (reference sequence). After removal of 6 bases from V and 0 bases from J, the junction contained 16 bases not matched to a gene. CDR3 sequence (DNA): TGTGCCAGCAGTTCCTCCGGGACTAGTGCCTATTCCTCCTACGAGCAGTACTTC. Translation gives CASSSSGTSAYSSYEQYF. Full variable domain (missing parts from reference TRBV7-9 and TRBJ2-7): DTGVSQNPRHKITKRGQNVTFRCDPISEHNRLYWYRQTLGQGPEFLTYFQNEAQLEKSRLLSDRFSAERPKGSFSTLEIQRTEQGDSAMYLCASSSSGTSAYSSYEQYFGPGTRLTVT.

This chain links TRBV5-1 with TRBJ1-1, with D unclear. Germline V gene sequence: CDR1 SGHRS, CDR2 YFSETQ. Deletions cut 0 bases from V and 2 bases from J, with 5 bases between. This CDR3 has 13 residues. CDR3 sequence reads: CASSLALNTEAFF. The CDR3 DNA reads as TGCGCCAGCAGCTTGGCTCTTAACACTGAAGCTTTCTTT.

This clone has more than one count but fewer than ten. This chain uses TRBV7-3 with TRBJ1-6; 10 nucleotides line up with TRBD1. The CDR3 runs to 16 residues. V lost 5 bases and J lost 7; bases outside the gene matches: 8. The germline CDR1 and CDR2 sequences are SGHTA and FQGTGA. The CDR3 reads CASSLGVGQGNSPLHF. The CDR3 region has the DNA TGTGCCAGCAGCCTGGGCGTGGGACAGGGGAATTCACCCCTCCACTTT. The full variable domain, its missing parts supplied by reference TRBV7-3 and TRBJ1-6, is GAGVSQTPSNKVTEKGKYVELRCDPISGHTALYWYRQSLGQGPEFLIYFQGTGAADDSGLPNDRFFAVRPEGSVSTLKIQRTERGDSAVYLCASSLGVGQGNSPLHFGNGTRLTVT.

The V gene is TRBV30, the J gene TRBJ2-7; no clear D gene. V lost 0 bases and J 7 bases, leaving 16 bases between the germline ends. Germline-derived CDR1 and CDR2 are GTSNPN and SVGIG (reference sequence). CDR3 length: 14 amino acids. CDR3 sequence: CAWSVPAYAMEQYF. DNA for the CDR3: TGTGCCTGGAGTGTACCGGCCTATGCTATGGAGCAGTACTTC.

V and J are TRBV28 and TRBJ2-5; 7 bases map to TRBD1. This CDR3 is built from 17 residues. Germline V gene sequence: CDR1 MDHEN, CDR2 SYDVKM. Trimming at V came to 2 bases and at J to 0 bases, leaving 9 bases not matched to a gene. CDR3 protein: CASSLPKGQSYQETQYF. Written as DNA, the CDR3 is TGTGCCAGCAGTTTACCCAAGGGACAGTCCTACCAAGAGACCCAGTACTTC.

The chain couples TRBV28 to TRBJ2-6; D is ambiguous. V was pared by 5 bases and J by 0 bases, with 11 bases between. The CDR3 covers 16 residues. In germline, CDR1 is MDHEN, CDR2 SYDVKM. The CDR3 DNA sequence: TGTGCCAGCAGTGACCTATCCCTCTCTGGGGCCAACGTCCTGACTTTC. Translated, it gives CASSDLSLSGANVLTF.

V is TRBV28 and J is TRBJ1-5, with 8 bases lining up with TRBD1. Germline V gene sequence: CDR1 MDHEN, CDR2 SYDVKM. The CDR3 runs to 16 residues. J was trimmed by 2 bases and V by 8 bases; bases with no gene match: 11. CDR3: CASLRQGALGNQPQHF. CDR3 nucleotides: TGTGCCAGCCTTAGGCAGGGGGCGTTGGGCAATCAGCCCCAGCATTTT.

The V call is TRBV9, the J call TRBJ2-7, with 7 bases that match TRBD1. Germline loops: CDR1 SGDLS, CDR2 YYNGEE. With V trimmed by 0 bases and J by 3 bases, 6 bases remained unmatched. The CDR3 length is 15 residues. The CDR3 nucleotides are TGTGCCAGCAGCGTAGGAAAGGGGGCGATCTACGAGCAGTACTTC. Translating gives CASSVGKGAIYEQYF.

The chain carries TRBV10-2 and TRBJ2-6; D gene unclear. CDR1 is WSHSY, CDR2 SAAADI, per germline. Trimming cost V 4 bases and J 0 bases, with 19 bases left between them. This CDR3 spans 19 amino acids. CDR3 amino acids: CASSVSPRAYPSGANVLTF. The DNA of the CDR3 is TGCGCCAGCAGTGTTTCCCCACGGGCCTACCCCTCTGGGGCCAACGTCCTGACTTTC.